A single sample gave rise to the 2 T cell receptor beta chains below, sequenced in a study of blood T cell repertoires in COVID-19 (dated by TCRdb to between 2020 and 2021). Libraries were made using the immunoSEQ multiplex PCR assay. TCRdb took this table from immuneACCESS and kept in-frame rearrangements with V and J called. Such tables lack part of the clones; where checked against another copy, unresolved V genes explain under half of the gap, and the rest is unexplained. The sample data list more than 250,000 clones, and around 86% of these were observed just once. Jointly, the top ten make up 1.5% to 2% of the sample. Material: peripheral blood. Source of these receptors: a woman aged 45 to 65 with acute or convalescent COVID-19.

The CDR3 protein is CATSRDIKQGYEQYF. CDR3 nucleotide sequence: TGTGCCACCAGCAGAGATATTAAACAGGGCTACGAGCAGTACTTC. This chain links TRBV15 with TRBJ2-7; perhaps TRBD1 as D (6 bases). V was shortened by 0 bases and J by 3 bases, with 12 bases between the two germline ends. The CDR3 length is 15 residues. Germline assignment: CDR1 LNHNV and CDR2 YYDKDF (reference sequence).

This clone occurred a few times. The chain joins TRBV5-4 to TRBJ1-4; a weak D match, TRBD1 (6 bases). Germline V gives CDR1 SGHNT, CDR2 YYREEE (reference sequence). The CDR3 consists of 15 residues. Trimming shortened V by 4 bases and J by 4 bases, and 14 bases separated the two germline ends. CDR3 residues: CASSMQGQGNEKLFF. In nucleotides, the CDR3 is TGTGCCAGCAGCATGCAGGGGCAGGGTAATGAAAAACTGTTTTTT.